This T cell receptor (beta chain) comes out of a study of response to subunit inactivated influenza vaccine. Overall study findings and caveats: Seasonal influenza vaccination, on each occasion, was suggested by the authors to recruit few new T cells.

TCRdb re-analysed the RT-PCR reads in MiXCR, keeping a single row per CDR3 protein. The data hold about 520,000 distinct CDR3 sequences, with 6% to 9% observed a single time. V lost 1 base and J lost 5, with 18 bases in between. Germline V gene lookup returns CDR1 SGHAT and CDR2 FQNNGV. This CDR3 comprises 17 residues. A few counts support this clonotype. The antigen remains undetermined. Sequences were derived from PBMCs from blood, sampled less than 30 months after vaccination. This TCR derives from a man aged 45 to 70 who received an inactivated influenza vaccine. This chain joins TRBV11-2 and TRBJ2-1, with D perhaps matching TRBD2 (6 bases). The CDR3 nucleotides read TGTGCCAGCAGCTTAGCCCGTCAGGCTAGCGTCCACAATGAGCAGTTCTTC. Protein product: CASSLARQASVHNEQFF.